The entry below describes one T cell receptor beta chain. This clone appeared a few times. Its binding antigen is unknown. Base qualities are not at hand, and no much larger clone is one base apart. TCR CDR3 regions were amplified from genomic DNA by multiplex PCR using the deep immunoSEQ assay. For each cell subset, the extracted genomic DNA was distributed evenly across all wells of several immunoSEQ 96-well plates, and each plate served as one replicate. For unsorted PBMC, each replicate PCR was loaded with approximately 320 ng genomic DNA, equivalent to some 27,000 T cell genomes. Unsorted PBMC genomic DNA was sequenced across ten immunoSEQ deep assay plates. Purified libraries were measured with a Qubit 3.0 fluorometer, size-checked on a Bioanalyzer 2100, and measured again with the KAPA Library Quantification kit. Every immunoSEQ 96-well plate was sequenced on a dedicated single-read 150-cycle Illumina NextSeq 550 flow cell. Under the source paper's analysis protocol: Because the immunoSEQ output included only junctional sequences and no quality scores, the filtering could not be the same as the filtering used for full-length reads. To assign V/J genes and CDR3, sequences were annotated against IMGT germline references using PyIR, a Python wrapper for IgBLAST v1.9. Reads with weak V/J assignments (E-value above 1e-6), missing CDR3, stop codons, out-of-frame junctions, or ambiguous translated residues were removed. V3J clonotypes were defined as sequences sharing an identical inferred V gene, J gene, and CDR3 amino acid sequence. The percentage overlap between two repertoires was calculated by dividing the number of shared unique clonotypes by the size of the smaller repertoire. Three approaches were used to assess repertoire richness: RTK rarefaction, the Chao1 estimator, and Recon v2.1 estimates of unobserved clonotypes. TCRdb carries this immuneACCESS record with in-frame sequences only. Its versions omit some clonotypes, under half of them owing to an unresolved V gene in the studies checked, with the rest unexplained. V and J calls and clone size come straight from that table; D and trimming were deduced from the DNA. This sample lists 470,000 or so clones; roughly 80% were detected once. About 11% of the sample comes from the top ten.

Per the germline V gene, SNHLY is the CDR1 and FYNNEI is the CDR2. Taken from cysteine to phenylalanine, the CDR3 has 15 residues. Solely the CDR3 DNA is kept, with 45 bases framed from the first base. Unmatched junction bases come to 5, with V trimmed by 6 bases and J by 0 bases. The entry originates in a study of shared clonotypes between healthy human individuals (dated by TCRdb to 2020 to 2022). Background for the entire study: A few men and two women, aged 18 to 49 years, made up the cohort. To estimate repertoire size and how much clonotypes are shared between individuals, the study performed deep sequencing of blood TCR repertoires from about five healthy adults. To increase sequencing depth and limit assay-specific biases, TCR repertoire library preparation and sequencing were carried out by different laboratories using diverse techniques. Between about 0.8 and 9.5 billion PBMCs per donor were obtained by leukapheresis. On the study overall, not on this receptor specifically: Pairwise subsampling indicated that sequencing depth was expected to affect the degree of clonotype sharing among donors. The genetic and exposure-history diversity represented was limited by the small number of donors. Only blood was sampled, and tissue TCR repertoires likely differ from those in blood.

The donors were healthy, HIV-negative adults who had no recently reported acute infections or vaccinations. Only Caucasian adults living in Nashville, Tennessee, USA were represented among the donors. For unsorted samples, 90 million to 95 million PBMCs were counted, and genomic DNA was extracted using the QIAamp DNA Blood Mini kit. After blood collection by leukapheresis, PBMCs were isolated using Ficoll-Histopaque density gradient centrifugation and then cryopreserved in the vapor phase of liquid nitrogen. The TCR sequence derives from a woman between 40 and 55 years old in good health. Some clones in this sample may be carry-over from other donors' samples. Recombination joined TRBV2 with TRBJ1-2, and TRBD1 matches 9 of the central bases. The sample was PBMCs. The CDR3 reads CASRQGAAPNYGYTF. The bases read TGTGCCAGCAGACAGGGGGCGGCCCCTAACTATGGCTACACCTTC.